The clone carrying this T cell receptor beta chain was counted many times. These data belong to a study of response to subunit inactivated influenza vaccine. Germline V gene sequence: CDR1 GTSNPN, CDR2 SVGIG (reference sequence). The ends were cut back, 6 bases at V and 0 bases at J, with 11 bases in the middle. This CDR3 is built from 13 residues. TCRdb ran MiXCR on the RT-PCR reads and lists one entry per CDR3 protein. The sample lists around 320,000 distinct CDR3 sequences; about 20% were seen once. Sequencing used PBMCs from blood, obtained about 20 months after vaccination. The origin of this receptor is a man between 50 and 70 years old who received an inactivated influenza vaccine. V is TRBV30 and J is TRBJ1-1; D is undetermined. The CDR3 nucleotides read TGTGCCTGCGGGTCGTGGATGAACACTGAAGCTTTCTTT. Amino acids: CACGSWMNTEAFF.